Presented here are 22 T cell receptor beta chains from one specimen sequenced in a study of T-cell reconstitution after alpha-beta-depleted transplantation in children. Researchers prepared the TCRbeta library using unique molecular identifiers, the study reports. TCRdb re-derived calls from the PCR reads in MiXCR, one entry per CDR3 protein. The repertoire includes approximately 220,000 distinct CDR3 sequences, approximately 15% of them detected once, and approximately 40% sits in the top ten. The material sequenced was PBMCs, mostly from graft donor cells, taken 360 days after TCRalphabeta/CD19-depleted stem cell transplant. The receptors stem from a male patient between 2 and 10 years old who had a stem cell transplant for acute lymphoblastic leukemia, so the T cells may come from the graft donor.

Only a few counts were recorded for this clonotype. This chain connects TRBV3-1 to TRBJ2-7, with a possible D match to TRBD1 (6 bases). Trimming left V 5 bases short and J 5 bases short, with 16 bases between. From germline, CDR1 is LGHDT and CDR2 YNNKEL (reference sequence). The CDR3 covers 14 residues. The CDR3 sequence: CASSNGQPGDEQYF. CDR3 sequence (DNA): TGTGCCAGCAGCAACGGACAGCCAGGCGACGAGCAGTACTTC.

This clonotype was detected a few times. The CDR3 DNA is TGTGCCAGCAAAACTAGCGGACAGCCCCCTTACAATGAGCAGTTCTTC. The encoded protein is CASKTSGQPPYNEQFF. The V and J genes are TRBV11-2 and TRBJ2-1, with 8 bases that match TRBD2. Germline V gene lookup returns CDR1 SGHAT and CDR2 FQNNGV. The CDR3 is made up of 16 amino acids. Losses at the gene ends were 7 bases for V and 4 bases for J; bases not matched to a gene: 12. The full variable domain, with the rest looked up from reference TRBV11-2 and TRBJ2-1, is EAGVAQSPRYKIIEKRQSVAFWCNPISGHATLYWYQQILGQGPKLLIQFQNNGVVDDSQLPKDRFSAERLKGVDSTLKIQPAKLEDSAVYLCASKTSGQPPYNEQFFGPGTRLTVL.

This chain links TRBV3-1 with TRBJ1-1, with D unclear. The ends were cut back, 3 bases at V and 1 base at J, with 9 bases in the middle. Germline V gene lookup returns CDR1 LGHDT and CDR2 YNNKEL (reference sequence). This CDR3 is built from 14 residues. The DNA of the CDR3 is TGTGCCAGCAGCCATGCGGGTTGGAACACTGAAGCTTTCTTT. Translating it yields CASSHAGWNTEAFF.

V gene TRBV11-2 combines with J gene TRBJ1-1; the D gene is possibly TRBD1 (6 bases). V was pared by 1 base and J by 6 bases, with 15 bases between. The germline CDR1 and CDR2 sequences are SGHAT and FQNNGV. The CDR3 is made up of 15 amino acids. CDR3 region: CASSLVTGWHAEAFF. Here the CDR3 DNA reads TGTGCCAGCAGCTTAGTAACAGGGTGGCACGCTGAAGCTTTCTTT.

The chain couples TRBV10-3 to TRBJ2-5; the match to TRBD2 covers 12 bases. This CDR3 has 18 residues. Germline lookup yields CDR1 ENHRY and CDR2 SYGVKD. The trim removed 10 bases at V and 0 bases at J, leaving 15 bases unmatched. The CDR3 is CATEASGGAKYHQETQYF. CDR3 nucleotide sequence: TGTGCCACCGAAGCTAGCGGGGGGGCTAAGTATCACCAAGAGACCCAGTACTTC.

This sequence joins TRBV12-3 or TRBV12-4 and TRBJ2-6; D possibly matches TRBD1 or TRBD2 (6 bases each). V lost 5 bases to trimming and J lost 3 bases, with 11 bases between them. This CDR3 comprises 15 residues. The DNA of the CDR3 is TGTGCCAGCAGTCAAGGGGGGTTTGGGGCCAACGTCCTGACTTTC. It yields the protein CASSQGGFGANVLTF.

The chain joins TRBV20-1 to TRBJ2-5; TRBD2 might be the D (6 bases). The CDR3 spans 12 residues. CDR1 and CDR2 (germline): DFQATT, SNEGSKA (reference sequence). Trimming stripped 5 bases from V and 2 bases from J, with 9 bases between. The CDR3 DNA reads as TGCAGTGCTGGGACTGTTCAAGAGACCCAGTACTTC. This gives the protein CSAGTVQETQYF.

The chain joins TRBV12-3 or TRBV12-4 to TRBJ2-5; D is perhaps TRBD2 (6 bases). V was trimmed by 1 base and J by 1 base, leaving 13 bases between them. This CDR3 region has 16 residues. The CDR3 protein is CASSLGGVHLQETQYF. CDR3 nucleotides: TGTGCCAGCAGTTTAGGGGGGGTGCACCTCCAAGAGACCCAGTACTTC.

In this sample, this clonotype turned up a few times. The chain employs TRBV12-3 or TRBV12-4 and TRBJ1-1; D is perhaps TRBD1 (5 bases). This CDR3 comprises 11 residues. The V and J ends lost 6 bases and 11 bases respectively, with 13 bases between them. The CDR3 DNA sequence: TGTGCCAGCAGCCTGACACCAGGGGCTTTCTTT. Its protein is CASSLTPGAFF.

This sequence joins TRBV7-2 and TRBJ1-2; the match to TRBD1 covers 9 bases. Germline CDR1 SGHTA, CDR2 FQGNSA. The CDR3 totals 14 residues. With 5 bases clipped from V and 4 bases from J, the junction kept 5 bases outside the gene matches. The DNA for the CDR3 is TGTGCCAGCAGCCAAGGACAGGGGACCTATGGCTACACCTTC. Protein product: CASSQGQGTYGYTF.

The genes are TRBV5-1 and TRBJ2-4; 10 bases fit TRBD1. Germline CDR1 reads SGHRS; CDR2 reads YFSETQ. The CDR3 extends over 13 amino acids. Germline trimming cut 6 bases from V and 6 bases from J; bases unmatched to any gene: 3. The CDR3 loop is CASNRDRGNIQYF. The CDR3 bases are TGCGCCAGCAACCGGGACAGGGGAAACATTCAGTACTTC.

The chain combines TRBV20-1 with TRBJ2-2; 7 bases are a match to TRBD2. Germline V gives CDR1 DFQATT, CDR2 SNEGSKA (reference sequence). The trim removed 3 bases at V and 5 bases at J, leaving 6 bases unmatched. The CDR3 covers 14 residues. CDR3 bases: TGCAGTGCTAGTGGGAGGGACGTGACCGGGGAGCTGTTTTTT. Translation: CSASGRDVTGELFF.

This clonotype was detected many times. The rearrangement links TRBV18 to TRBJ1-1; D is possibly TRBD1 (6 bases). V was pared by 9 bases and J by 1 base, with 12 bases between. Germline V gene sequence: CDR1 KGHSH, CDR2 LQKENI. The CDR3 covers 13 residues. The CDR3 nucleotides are TGTGCCAGTAGTCCACAGGGGAACACTGAAGCTTTCTTT. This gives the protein CASSPQGNTEAFF.

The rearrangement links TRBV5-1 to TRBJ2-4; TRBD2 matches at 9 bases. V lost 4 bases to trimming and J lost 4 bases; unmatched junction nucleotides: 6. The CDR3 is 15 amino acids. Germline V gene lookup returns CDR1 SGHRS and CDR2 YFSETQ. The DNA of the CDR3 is TGCGCCAGCAGCCCATCTAGCGGGGAGAAAAACATTCAGTACTTC. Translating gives CASSPSSGEKNIQYF.

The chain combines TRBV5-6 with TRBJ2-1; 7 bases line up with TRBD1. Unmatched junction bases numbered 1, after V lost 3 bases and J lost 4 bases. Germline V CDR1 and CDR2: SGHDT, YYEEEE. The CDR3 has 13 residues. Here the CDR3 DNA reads TGTGCCAGCAGCTCGACAGGGTACAATGAGCAGTTCTTC. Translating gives CASSSTGYNEQFF.

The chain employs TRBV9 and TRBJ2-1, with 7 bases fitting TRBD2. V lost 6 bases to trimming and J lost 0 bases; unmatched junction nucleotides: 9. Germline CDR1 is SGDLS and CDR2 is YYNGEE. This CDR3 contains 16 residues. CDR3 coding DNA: TGTGCCAGCACCGTGGGGAGCGGGGCCTCCTACAATGAGCAGTTCTTC. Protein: CASTVGSGASYNEQFF.

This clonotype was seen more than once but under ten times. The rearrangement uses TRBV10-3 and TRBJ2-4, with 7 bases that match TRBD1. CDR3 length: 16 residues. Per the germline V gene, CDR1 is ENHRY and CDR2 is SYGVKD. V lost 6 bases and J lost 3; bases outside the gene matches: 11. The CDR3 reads CAISRGTEKNKNIQYF. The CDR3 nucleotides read TGTGCCATCAGCCGAGGGACAGAAAAGAACAAAAACATTCAGTACTTC.

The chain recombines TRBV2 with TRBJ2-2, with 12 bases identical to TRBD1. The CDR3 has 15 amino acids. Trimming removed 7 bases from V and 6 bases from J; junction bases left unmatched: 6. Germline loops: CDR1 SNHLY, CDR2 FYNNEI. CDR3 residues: CASIWGQGASGELFF. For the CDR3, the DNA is TGTGCCAGCATTTGGGGACAGGGGGCGTCCGGGGAGCTGTTTTTT.

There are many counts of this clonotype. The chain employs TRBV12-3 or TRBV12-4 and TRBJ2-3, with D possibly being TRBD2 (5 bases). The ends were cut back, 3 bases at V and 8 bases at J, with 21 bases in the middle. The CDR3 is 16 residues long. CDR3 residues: CASSFDRTGPSGTQYF. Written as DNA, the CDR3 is TGTGCCAGCAGTTTCGACCGGACTGGACCCTCTGGTACGCAGTATTTT.

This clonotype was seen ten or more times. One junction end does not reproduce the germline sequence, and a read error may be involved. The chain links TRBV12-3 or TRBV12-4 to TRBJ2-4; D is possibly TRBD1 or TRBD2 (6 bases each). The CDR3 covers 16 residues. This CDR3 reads CASSLGGRPVKNIQYF. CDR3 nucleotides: TGTGCCAGCAGCTTAGGGGGGAGGCCCGTCAAAAACATTCAGTACTTC.

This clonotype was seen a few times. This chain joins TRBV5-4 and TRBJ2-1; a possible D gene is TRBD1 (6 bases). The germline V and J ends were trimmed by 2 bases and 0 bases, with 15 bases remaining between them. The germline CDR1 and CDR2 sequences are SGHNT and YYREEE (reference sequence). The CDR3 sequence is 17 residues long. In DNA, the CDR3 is TGTGCCAGCAGCTTCTTCCCCCAGGGGAGCTCCTACAATGAGCAGTTCTTC. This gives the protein CASSFFPQGSSYNEQFF.

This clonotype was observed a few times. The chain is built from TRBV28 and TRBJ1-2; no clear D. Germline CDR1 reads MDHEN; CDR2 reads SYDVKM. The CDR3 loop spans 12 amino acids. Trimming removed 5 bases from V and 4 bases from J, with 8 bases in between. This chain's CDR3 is CASSLRVYGYTF. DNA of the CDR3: TGTGCCAGCAGTCTAAGGGTCTATGGCTACACCTTC.